What follows are 15 T cell receptor beta chains derived from one specimen sequenced in a study of regulatory T cells in long-lasting Graves disease. The authors built TCR beta libraries using iRepertoire HTBI primers and Arm-PCR of CDR3 regions. TCRdb reanalysed the multiplex PCR reads using MiXCR and keeps one entry per CDR3 protein. The data show hundreds of thousands of distinct CDR3 sequences, with 16% seen just once and 30% held by the top ten. Time point indicated: newly diagnosed GD, antithyroid drugs for less than 3 months. Generation of the TCR library employed RNA extracted from PBMCs. These data were likewise used in another study, on T cells in Graves' hyperthyroidism and ophthalmopathy.

The sequenced sample was peripheral blood mononuclear cells (PBMCs), obtained at new diagnosis, from a patient treated with antithyroid drugs. The source of these receptors is a man in his forties or fifties with Graves disease.

This clonotype was observed many times. The CDR3, as DNA: TGTGCCAGCAGTATTACTAGGGCCACTGAAGCTTTCTTT. Amino acid sequence: CASSITRATEAFF. This chain links TRBV3-1 with TRBJ1-1; D remains unclear. Per germline, CDR1 LGHDT and CDR2 YNNKEL (reference sequence). The CDR3 is 13 residues long. Trimming took 6 bases from V and 4 from J, leaving 12 bases between them.

This clonotype was seen a few times. The chain couples TRBV12-3 or TRBV12-4 to TRBJ2-7; perhaps TRBD1 as D (5 bases). Trimming shortened V by 3 bases and J by 1 base, and 7 bases separated the two germline ends. The CDR3 loop spans 13 amino acids. This CDR3 reads CASSFQGSYEQYF. The DNA of the CDR3 is TGTGCCAGCAGTTTTCAGGGTTCCTACGAGCAGTACTTC.

Only a few counts were recorded for this clonotype. The chain joins TRBV6-1 to TRBJ1-5; no definite D call. Trimming pared 7 bases from V and 6 bases from J, leaving 13 bases between. The CDR3 runs to 13 residues. CDR1 and CDR2 from the germline V gene are MNHNS and SASEGT. The CDR3 DNA follows: TGTGCCAGCACCCTAGGCTGGGGTCAGCCCCAGCATTTT. Amino acid sequence: CASTLGWGQPQHF.

This rearrangement joins TRBV13 to TRBJ2-3; 7 nucleotides align to TRBD2. J was trimmed by 4 bases and V by 5 bases; bases with no gene match: 9. The CDR3 contains 15 residues. Germline V gene data show CDR1 as PRHDT and CDR2 as FYEKMQ (reference sequence). CDR3 DNA: TGTGCCAGCAGCCGAGGACTAGAACCGGCAGATACGCAGTATTTT. It encodes CASSRGLEPADTQYF. The full variable domain, rest sourced from reference TRBV13 and TRBJ2-3, is AAGVIQSPRHLIKEKRETATLKCYPIPRHDTVYWYQQGPGQDPQFLISFYEKMQSDKGSIPDRFSAQQFSDYHSELNMSSLELGDSALYFCASSRGLEPADTQYFGPGTRLTVL.

With regard to this clonotype: A much larger clonotype is one base distant, so this may be a read error. This chain connects TRBV7-3 to TRBJ2-3; 8 bases are a match to TRBD2. The J segment lost 7 bases and the V segment lost 3 bases, leaving 18 bases of the junction unmatched. CDR3 length: 18 residues. Looked up from germline, CDR1 is SGHTA and CDR2 is FQGTGA. The CDR3 DNA follows: TGTGCCAGCAGCTTTAGGGGGACCGGGACTAGAGGTGGAAATACGCAGTATTTT. Translation: CASSFRGTGTRGGNTQYF.

This clonotype was counted ten times or more. V usage is TRBV3-1 and J usage is TRBJ1-5, with D maybe TRBD1 (5 bases). The CDR3 length is 15 residues. Germline CDR1 is LGHDT and CDR2 is YNNKEL (reference sequence). With 5 bases removed from V and 7 bases from J, the gap between germline ends came to 18 bases. Written as DNA, the CDR3 is TGTGCCAGCAGCAGGGACCCACTCCCCGGGCAGCCCCAGCATTTT. The encoded protein is CASSRDPLPGQPQHF.

This clonotype was counted at least ten times. The rearrangement uses TRBV20-1 and TRBJ1-1, with 12 nucleotides matching TRBD1. Trimming cost V 0 bases and J 10 bases; bases outside gene matches: 9. Germline CDR1 reads DFQATT; CDR2 reads SNEGSKA (reference sequence). The CDR3 runs 15 residues. The CDR3 reads CSARDTGTGGGGAFF. CDR3 nucleotides: TGCAGTGCTAGAGATACCGGGACAGGGGGCGGGGGAGCTTTCTTT.

This clonotype was seen at least ten times. The V call is TRBV10-3, the J call TRBJ2-1, with 7 bases matching TRBD1. J lost 6 bases, V lost 6 bases, and 8 bases had no gene match. CDR1 and CDR2 from the germline V gene are ENHRY and SYGVKD. The length of the CDR3 is 14 residues. CDR3 coding DNA: TGTGCCATCAGCTTCGACAGGGCTGGCAATGAGCAGTTCTTC. Translated, it gives CAISFDRAGNEQFF.

The table lists this clonotype with a few counts. V is TRBV6-2 or TRBV6-3 and J is TRBJ2-2; 7 nucleotides align to TRBD1. Germline CDR1 MNHEY, CDR2 SVGEGT. V gave up 6 bases and J gave up 5 bases; unmatched junction bases: 6. CDR3 length: 14 residues. CDR3 protein: CASRSDRVTGELFF. The CDR3, as DNA: TGTGCCAGCAGATCTGACAGGGTGACCGGGGAGCTGTTTTTT.

This clonotype was found many times. CDR3 bases: TGCAGTGCTAGTGGGACAGGGGGAGGTTACGAGCAGTACTTC. It codes for CSASGTGGGYEQYF. This chain connects TRBV20-1 to TRBJ2-7; 11 bases map to TRBD1. The CDR3 runs 14 residues. V gave up 3 bases and J gave up 4 bases; unmatched junction bases: 5. In germline, CDR1 is DFQATT, CDR2 SNEGSKA (reference sequence).

The rearrangement links TRBV5-1 to TRBJ1-1, with a tentative D call TRBD1 (5 bases). V was trimmed by 4 bases and J by 3 bases, leaving 13 bases between them. This CDR3 contains 14 residues. Germline V gene sequence: CDR1 SGHRS, CDR2 YFSETQ. Here the CDR3 DNA reads TGCGCCAGCAGCCCACGACAGACCTACACTGAAGCTTTCTTT. Translation gives CASSPRQTYTEAFF.

This clonotype was found once. V and J are TRBV6-1 and TRBJ1-6, with 8 bases fitting TRBD1. The CDR3 is made up of 13 amino acids. Germline V gene sequence: CDR1 MNHNS, CDR2 SASEGT. Trimming cost V 8 bases and J 10 bases; bases outside gene matches: 7. CDR3 sequence: CASAQGVSSPLHF. The DNA for the CDR3 is TGTGCCAGCGCACAGGGGGTGAGCTCACCCCTCCACTTT.

Ten or more counts support this clonotype. The CDR3 bases are TGTGCCAGCAGCTTGAGGACTAGCGGGGGACAGAGCTCCTACGAGCAGTACTTC. As protein: CASSLRTSGGQSSYEQYF. The J gene is TRBJ2-7, the V gene TRBV7-2; 13 bases fit TRBD2. The germline V gene has CDR1 SGHTA and CDR2 FQGNSA. J was trimmed by 0 bases and V by 3 bases; bases with no gene match: 8. The CDR3 is 18 amino acids.

Note on this clonotype: It may be a read error: a sequence one base away is much more abundant. The chain uses TRBV2 and TRBJ1-4; D is perhaps TRBD1 (5 bases). V lost 6 bases, J lost 4 bases, and 18 bases lay in between. Germline V lookup: CDR1 SNHLY, CDR2 FYNNEI. The CDR3 is 16 amino acids. The CDR3 region is CASRLAGMGRNEKLFF. The DNA for the CDR3 is TGTGCCAGCAGATTGGCGGGTATGGGGCGTAATGAAAAACTGTTTTTT.

This clonotype was seen many times. The chain couples TRBV19 to TRBJ2-3, with D perhaps TRBD2 (7 bases). V lost 4 bases, J lost 4 bases, and 18 bases lay in between. The CDR3 consists of 16 residues. Germline CDR1 is LNHDA and CDR2 is SQIVND (reference sequence). CDR3 in amino acids: CASSRRMGGAADTQYF. In DNA, the CDR3 is TGTGCCAGTAGTAGAAGGATGGGGGGGGCCGCAGATACGCAGTATTTT.